The 9 T cell receptor beta chains in this list originate from one sample, sequenced in a study of regulatory T cells in long-lasting Graves disease. Combining iRepertoire HTBI primers with Arm-PCR of CDR3 regions, the authors built TCR beta libraries. From the multiplex PCR reads, TCRdb called clonotypes with MiXCR, one entry per CDR3 protein. The data show 620,000 or so distinct CDR3 sequences, with roughly 15% seen just once and around a sixth held by the top ten. The time point is: newly diagnosed GD, antithyroid drugs for less than 3 months. PBMC-derived RNA was used for the TCR library. In addition, the sample was reused for a study of T cells in Graves' hyperthyroidism and ophthalmopathy.

This sample comprised peripheral blood mononuclear cells (PBMCs), obtained at new diagnosis, from a patient treated with antithyroid drugs. These receptors originate from a woman aged 25 to 39 with Graves disease.

In its sample, this clonotype was seen a few times. This chain connects TRBV3-1 to TRBJ2-3, with D unclear. Germline loops: CDR1 LGHDT, CDR2 YNNKEL (reference sequence). The CDR3 is made up of 13 amino acids. Deletions cut 4 bases from V and 8 bases from J, with 13 bases between. The CDR3 spells CASSRKPVPTQYF. CDR3 sequence (DNA): TGTGCCAGCAGCCGCAAACCGGTGCCTACGCAGTATTTT.

Many counts were recorded for this clonotype. This chain links TRBV5-1 with TRBJ2-1, with 7 bases fitting TRBD1. The trim removed 7 bases at V and 4 bases at J, leaving 8 bases unmatched. Looked up from germline, CDR1 is SGHRS and CDR2 is YFSETQ. This CDR3 is 14 amino acids long. Here the CDR3 reads CASRDTGVYNEQFF. The CDR3 coding sequence is TGCGCCAGCCGAGATACAGGGGTGTACAATGAGCAGTTCTTC. Variable domain in full (rest from reference TRBV5-1 and TRBJ2-1): KAGVTQTPRYLIKTRGQQVTLSCSPISGHRSVSWYQQTPGQGLQFLFEYFSETQRNKGNFPGRFSGRQFSNSRSEMNVSTLELGDSALYLCASRDTGVYNEQFFGPGTRLTVL.

The chain combines TRBV5-1 with TRBJ1-1; 7 positions agree with TRBD1. Germline V gene sequence: CDR1 SGHRS, CDR2 YFSETQ. V lost 5 bases and J lost 3; bases outside the gene matches: 13. The CDR3 has 16 amino acids. DNA of the CDR3: TGCGCCAGCAGGGACAGGAAATCTCCTTGGGACACTGAAGCTTTCTTT. It specifies CASRDRKSPWDTEAFF.

This clonotype has a count of ten or more. J is TRBJ1-2 and V is TRBV28; TRBD1 aligns across 7 bases. CDR3 length: 14 amino acids. After removal of 6 bases from V and 6 bases from J, the junction contained 10 bases not matched to a gene. Germline V gene lookup returns CDR1 MDHEN and CDR2 SYDVKM. The CDR3 sequence is CASSPWQGVHGYTF. Written as DNA, the CDR3 is TGTGCCAGCAGCCCGTGGCAGGGGGTACATGGCTACACCTTC.

This clonotype has ten or more counts. The chain carries TRBV2 and TRBJ2-3; the D gene is possibly TRBD1 (6 bases). The V gene's germline CDR1 is SNHLY and CDR2 FYNNEI. This CDR3 region has 11 residues. V shed 5 bases and J shed 9 bases, with 9 bases lying between them. This chain's CDR3 is CASSIQGTQYF. CDR3 DNA: TGTGCCAGCAGTATACAGGGAACGCAGTATTTT.

This clonotype appeared many times. The V and J genes are TRBV20-1 and TRBJ2-7; D is unresolved. The germline V gene encodes CDR1 DFQATT and CDR2 SNEGSKA (reference sequence). The CDR3 totals 12 residues. The germline V and J ends were trimmed by 3 bases and 6 bases, with 12 bases remaining between them. This CDR3 reads CSARRQVGEQYF. The CDR3 DNA follows: TGCAGTGCTAGGCGACAAGTCGGCGAGCAGTACTTC.

At least ten counts were recorded for this clonotype. The V call is TRBV28, the J call TRBJ2-5; D tentatively reads TRBD1 or TRBD2 (5 bases each). With 5 bases removed from V and 0 bases from J, the gap between germline ends came to 16 bases. This CDR3 spans 16 amino acids. Germline CDR1 is MDHEN and CDR2 is SYDVKM. The CDR3 DNA reads as TGTGCCAGCAGTCCCCTCGGGGCGGCGTACCAAGAGACCCAGTACTTC. Protein product: CASSPLGAAYQETQYF.

V gene TRBV7-9 combines with J gene TRBJ1-5; 10 nucleotides agree with TRBD1. The CDR3 loop spans 16 amino acids. The junction had 9 bases not matched to a gene; V was cut back by 4 bases and J by 6 bases. Per the germline V gene, CDR1 is SEHNR and CDR2 is FQNEAQ (reference sequence). CDR3 residues: CASSSGTGVGGQPQHF. Written as DNA, the CDR3 is TGTGCCAGCAGCTCCGGGACAGGGGTCGGGGGTCAGCCCCAGCATTTT.

This clonotype turned up a few times. The rearrangement uses TRBV15 and TRBJ2-1; D unresolved. The germline V gene encodes CDR1 LNHNV and CDR2 YYDKDF (reference sequence). The length of the CDR3 is 16 residues. V gave up 1 base and J gave up 9 bases, with 19 bases separating them. The CDR3 reads CATSRGARKKMFEQFF. CDR3 DNA sequence: TGTGCCACCAGCAGAGGTGCGCGGAAGAAAATGTTTGAGCAGTTCTTC.